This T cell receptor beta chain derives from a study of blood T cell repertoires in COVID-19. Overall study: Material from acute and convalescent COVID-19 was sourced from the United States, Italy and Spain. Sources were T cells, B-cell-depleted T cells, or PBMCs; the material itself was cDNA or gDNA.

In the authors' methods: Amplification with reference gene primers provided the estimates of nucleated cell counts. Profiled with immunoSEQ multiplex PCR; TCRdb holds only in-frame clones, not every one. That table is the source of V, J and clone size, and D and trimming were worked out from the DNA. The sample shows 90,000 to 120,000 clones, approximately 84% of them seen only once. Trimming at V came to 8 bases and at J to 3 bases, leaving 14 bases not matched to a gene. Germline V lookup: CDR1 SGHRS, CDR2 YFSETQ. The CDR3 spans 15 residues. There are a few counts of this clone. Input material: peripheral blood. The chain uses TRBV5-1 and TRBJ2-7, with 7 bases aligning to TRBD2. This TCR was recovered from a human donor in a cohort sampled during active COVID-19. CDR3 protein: CASPSWFWDYYEQYF. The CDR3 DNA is TGCGCCAGTCCTTCCTGGTTTTGGGACTACTACGAGCAGTACTTC.